Listed below are T cell receptor beta chains from one sample, sequenced in a study of a mutant IDH1 vaccine in newly diagnosed glioma. Their specific antigens are unknown. Method: immunoSEQ multiplex PCR; TCRdb's copy keeps in-frame clones and lacks some. The data hold just under 80,000 clones, with roughly 90% observed a single time. Specimen: PBMCs, collected from a glioma patient whose treatment included an IDH1 peptide vaccine. The receptor source for this set is a woman between 50 and 59 years old with glioma. The conserved cysteine and the conserved F or W are not part of the CDR3 here.

v_gene: TRBV5-4; j_gene: TRBJ2-1; CDR3aa: ASSQGVPQSHNEQF
v_gene: TRBV7-3; j_gene: TRBJ2-1; CDR3aa: ASSTYGGEQF
v_gene: TRBV21-1; j_gene: TRBJ2-4; CDR3aa: ASVNNLAGGPVKNIQY
v_gene: TRBV11-2; j_gene: TRBJ2-1; CDR3aa: ASSSSGRRDEQF
v_gene: TRBV6-6; j_gene: TRBJ1-1; CDR3aa: ASSRNVNTEAF
v_gene: TRBV7-8; j_gene: TRBJ1-1; CDR3aa: ASSVTARVPEAF
v_gene: TRBV5-1; j_gene: TRBJ1-1; CDR3aa: ASSQQGGGTEAF
v_gene: TRBV28; j_gene: TRBJ1-5; CDR3aa: ASSLRASDQPQH
v_gene: TRBV27; j_gene: TRBJ1-1; CDR3aa: ASSLRFMNTEAF
v_gene: TRBV7-9; j_gene: TRBJ2-1; CDR3aa: ASSLLSGAYNEQF
v_gene: TRBV7-9; j_gene: TRBJ1-1; CDR3aa: ASSPHGNTEAF
v_gene: TRBV11-2; j_gene: TRBJ2-2; CDR3aa: ASSSPQAGNTGELF
v_gene: TRBV11-2; j_gene: TRBJ1-2; CDR3aa: ASSLDLGGAAGYT
v_gene: TRBV5-1; j_gene: TRBJ1-1; CDR3aa: ASSLGDRATQAF
v_gene: TRBV18; j_gene: TRBJ2-3; CDR3aa: ASSGRAARTDTQY
v_gene: TRBV7-9; j_gene: TRBJ1-5; CDR3aa: ASSLAEQPQH
v_gene: TRBV10-3; j_gene: TRBJ2-2; CDR3aa: AVTDTNTGELF
v_gene: TRBV5-1; j_gene: TRBJ2-7; CDR3aa: ASSLEGSSYEQY
v_gene: TRBV28; j_gene: TRBJ2-3; CDR3aa: ASKRTDTQY
v_gene: TRBV18; j_gene: TRBJ1-6; CDR3aa: ASSPADSRDSPLH
v_gene: TRBV9; j_gene: TRBJ2-2; CDR3aa: ASSVAGGGTGELF
v_gene: TRBV7-7; j_gene: TRBJ2-5; CDR3aa: ASSQDSVQETQY